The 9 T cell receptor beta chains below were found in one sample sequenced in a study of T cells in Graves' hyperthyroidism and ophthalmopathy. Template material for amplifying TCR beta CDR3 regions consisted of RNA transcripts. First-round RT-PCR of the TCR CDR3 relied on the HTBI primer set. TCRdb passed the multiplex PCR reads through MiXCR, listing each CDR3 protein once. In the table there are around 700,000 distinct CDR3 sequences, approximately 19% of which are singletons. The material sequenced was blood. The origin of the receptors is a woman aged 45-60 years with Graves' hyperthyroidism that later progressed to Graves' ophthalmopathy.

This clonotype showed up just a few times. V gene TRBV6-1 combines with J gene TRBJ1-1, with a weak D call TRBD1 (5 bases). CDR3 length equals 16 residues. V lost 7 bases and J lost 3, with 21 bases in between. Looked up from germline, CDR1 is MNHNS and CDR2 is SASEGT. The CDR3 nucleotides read TGTGCCAGCACCAAAGGGATTCTCTGGGGGGACACTGAAGCTTTCTTT. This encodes CASTKGILWGDTEAFF.

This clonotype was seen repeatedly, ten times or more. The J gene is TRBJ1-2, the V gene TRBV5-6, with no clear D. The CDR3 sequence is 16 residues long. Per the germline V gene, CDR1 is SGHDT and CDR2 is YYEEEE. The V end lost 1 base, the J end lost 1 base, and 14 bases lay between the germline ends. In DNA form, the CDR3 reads TGTGCCAGCAGCTTGTGGCAGGAGATCCTTAACTATGGCTACACCTTC. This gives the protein CASSLWQEILNYGYTF. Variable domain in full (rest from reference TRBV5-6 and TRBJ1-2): DAGVTQSPTHLIKTRGQQVTLRCSPKSGHDTVSWYQQALGQGPQFIFQYYEEEERQRGNFPDRFSGHQFPNYSSELNVNALLLGDSALYLCASSLWQEILNYGYTFGSGTRLTVV.

The CDR3 region has the DNA TGTGCCAGCAGTTTATTCCCAAACATGAACACTGAAGCTTTCTTT. Translated: CASSLFPNMNTEAFF. This chain links TRBV27 with TRBJ1-1; D call uncertain. The CDR3 runs 15 residues. The ends were cut back, 1 base at V and 0 bases at J, with 9 bases in the middle. CDR1 is MNHEY and CDR2 is SMNVEV in the germline V gene (reference sequence).

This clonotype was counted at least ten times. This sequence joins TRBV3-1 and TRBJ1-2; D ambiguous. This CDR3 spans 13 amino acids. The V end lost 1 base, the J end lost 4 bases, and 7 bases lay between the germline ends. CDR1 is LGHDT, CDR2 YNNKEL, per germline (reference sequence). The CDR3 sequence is CASSQGEVYGYTF. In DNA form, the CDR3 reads TGTGCCAGCAGCCAAGGCGAGGTCTATGGCTACACCTTC.

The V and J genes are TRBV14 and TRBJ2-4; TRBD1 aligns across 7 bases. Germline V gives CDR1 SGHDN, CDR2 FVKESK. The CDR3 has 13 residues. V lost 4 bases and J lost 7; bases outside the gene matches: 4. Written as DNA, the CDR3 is TGTGCCAGCAGCCGACAGGGTACGAACATTCAGTACTTC. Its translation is CASSRQGTNIQYF.

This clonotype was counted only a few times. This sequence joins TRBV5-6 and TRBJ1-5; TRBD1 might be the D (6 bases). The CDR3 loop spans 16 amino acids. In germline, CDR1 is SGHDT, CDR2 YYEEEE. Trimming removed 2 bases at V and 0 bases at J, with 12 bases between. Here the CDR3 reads CASSFTGKGSNQPQHF. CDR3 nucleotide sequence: TGTGCCAGCAGCTTTACAGGGAAGGGTAGCAATCAGCCCCAGCATTTT.

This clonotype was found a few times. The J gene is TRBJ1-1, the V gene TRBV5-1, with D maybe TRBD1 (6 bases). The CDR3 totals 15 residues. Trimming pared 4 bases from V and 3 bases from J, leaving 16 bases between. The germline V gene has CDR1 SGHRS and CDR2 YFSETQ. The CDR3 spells CASSAGQTRDTEAFF. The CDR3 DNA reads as TGCGCCAGCAGCGCAGGACAGACTAGGGACACTGAAGCTTTCTTT.

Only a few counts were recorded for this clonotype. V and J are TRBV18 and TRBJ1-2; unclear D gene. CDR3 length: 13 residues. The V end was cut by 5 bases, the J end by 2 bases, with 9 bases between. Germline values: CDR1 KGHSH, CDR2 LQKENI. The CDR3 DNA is TGTGCCAGCTCAGGACGGTTCAACTATGGCTACACCTTC. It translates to CASSGRFNYGYTF.

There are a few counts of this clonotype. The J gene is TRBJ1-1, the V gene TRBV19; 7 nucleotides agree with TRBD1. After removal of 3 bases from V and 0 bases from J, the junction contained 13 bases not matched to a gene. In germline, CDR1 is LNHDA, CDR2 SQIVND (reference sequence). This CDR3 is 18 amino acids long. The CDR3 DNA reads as TGTGCCAGTAGTATCCGACAGGGTTCCTCTTTCGTGAACACTGAAGCTTTCTTT. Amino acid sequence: CASSIRQGSSFVNTEAFF.